These 7 T cell receptor beta chains were all obtained from the same sample, sequenced in a study of tissue T cells after allogeneic stem cell transplantation. TCRdb keeps only in-frame clones here, not all; method: immunoSEQ multiplex PCR. In the table there are 8,000 or so clones, over 70% of which are singletons. Sequenced material: skin, taken at autopsy. The receptors originated from a male patient at least 60 years old with steroid-refractory graft-versus-host disease after an allogeneic stem cell transplant. Some T cells may be provided by the graft donor.

The rearrangement joins TRBV12-5 to TRBJ2-1; no clear D gene. This CDR3 region has 13 residues. Trimming stripped 2 bases from V and 4 bases from J, with 6 bases between. Germline CDR1 and CDR2: LGHNT and FRNRAP. CDR3 nucleotides: TGTGCTAGTGGTTTGAACCTTTACAATGAGCAGTTCTTC. Residues: CASGLNLYNEQFF.

This sequence joins TRBV3-1 (or the pseudogene TRBV3-2) and TRBJ2-7; the D gene is possibly TRBD1 (7 bases). CDR1 is LGHDT and CDR2 is YNNKEL in the germline V gene (reference sequence). With 4 bases removed from V and 4 bases from J, the gap between germline ends came to 17 bases. The CDR3 runs to 15 residues. As DNA, the CDR3 is TGTGCCAGCAGCCCACGCGAATCAGGGGGGTACGAGCAGTACTTC. Translation: CASSPRESGGYEQYF.

V usage is TRBV5-6 and J usage is TRBJ1-1, with no clear D. Trimming took off 0 bases at V and 8 bases at J, with 8 bases between the two ends. The CDR3 consists of 12 residues. Germline V gene data show CDR1 as SGHDT and CDR2 as YYEEEE. The CDR3 is CASSLVSAEAFF. CDR3 sequence (DNA): TGTGCCAGCAGCTTGGTGTCCGCCGAAGCTTTCTTT.

The chain joins TRBV7-3 to TRBJ2-5, with D perhaps TRBD1 or TRBD2 (5 bases each). Germline lookup yields CDR1 SGHTA and CDR2 FQGTGA. The V end was cut by 1 base, the J end by 5 bases, with 8 bases between. The CDR3 loop spans 13 amino acids. For the CDR3, the DNA is TGTGCCAGCAGCTTAAACGGGGCTGAGACCCAGTACTTC. Its protein is CASSLNGAETQYF.

The chain has TRBV19 and TRBJ1-5; the D is unclear. CDR1 is LNHDA and CDR2 is SQIVND in the germline V gene (reference sequence). The CDR3 is made up of 15 amino acids. The V gene lost 8 bases and the J gene lost 5 bases, with 19 bases spanning the gap. The chain's CDR3 is CASSRAAGLYQPQHF. CDR3 in DNA: TGTGCCAGTTCTAGGGCGGCAGGACTTTATCAGCCCCAGCATTTT.

This chain links TRBV7-9 with TRBJ2-2; unclear D gene. The germline CDR1 and CDR2 sequences are SEHNR and FQNEAQ (reference sequence). This CDR3 has 11 residues. V was shortened by 7 bases and J by 0 bases, with 0 bases between the two germline ends. The CDR3 sequence: CASTNTGELFF. The CDR3 DNA sequence: TGTGCCAGCACGAACACCGGGGAGCTGTTTTTT.

This chain links TRBV28 with TRBJ1-5; perhaps TRBD1 as D (5 bases). The V and J ends lost 8 bases and 7 bases respectively, with 15 bases between them. Per germline, CDR1 MDHEN and CDR2 SYDVKM. This CDR3 spans 13 amino acids. The CDR3 nucleotides read TGTGCCAGCTGGGGCGGAGGGTGGCAGCCCCAGCATTTT. This gives the protein CASWGGGWQPQHF.